A single sample is the source of the 26 T cell receptor beta chains below, sequenced in a study of brain T cells in children with intractable seizures. Some clones are missing from TCRdb's copy, which holds only in-frame ones; the method was immunoSEQ multiplex PCR. The sample gives about 64,000 clones, 90% to 97% of which show up once; roughly 0.38% is in the top ten. Sample: peripheral blood, taken at surgery. The receptors were gathered from a boy less than two years old with focal cortical dysplasia and intractable seizures.

CDR3 nucleotide sequence: TGTGCCAGCAGTAAAGAATGGACAGGGGTCTATGGCTACACCTTC. Protein product: CASSKEWTGVYGYTF. The V and J genes are TRBV27 and TRBJ1-2; the match to TRBD1 covers 9 bases. CDR1 MNHEY and CDR2 SMNVEV come from the germline V gene (reference sequence). Trimming removed 5 bases from V and 4 bases from J; junction bases left unmatched: 8. CDR3 size: 15 residues.

This clone was seen once. The chain recombines TRBV6-5 with TRBJ2-3; TRBD2 agrees at 8 bases. Germline values: CDR1 MNHEY, CDR2 SVGAGI. The CDR3 loop spans 15 amino acids. Trimming took 6 bases from V and 3 from J; bases not matched to a gene: 8. CDR3 nucleotides: TGTGCCAGCAGCAGATCGGGGGGGAGAACAGATACGCAGTATTTT. It is translated as CASSRSGGRTDTQYF.

The chain employs TRBV7-8 and TRBJ2-7; D not resolved. The CDR3 spans 15 residues. Between the trimmed V and J ends, which lost 1 base and 3 bases, there was a span of 13 bases. Germline lookup yields CDR1 SGHVS and CDR2 FQNEAQ. CDR3 protein: CASSLESDGYYEQYF. DNA for the CDR3: TGTGCCAGCAGCTTAGAATCGGACGGCTACTACGAGCAGTACTTC.

The chain recombines TRBV24-1 with TRBJ2-2; the D gene is possibly TRBD1 (5 bases). The germline V gene encodes CDR1 KGHDR and CDR2 SFDVKD. The germline V and J ends were trimmed by 8 bases and 0 bases, with 9 bases remaining between them. CDR3 length: 14 amino acids. The CDR3 protein is CATKRGSNTGELFF. The CDR3 bases are TGTGCCACCAAAAGGGGTTCGAACACCGGGGAGCTGTTTTTT.

The rearrangement links TRBV6-1 to TRBJ2-5; D gene unclear. The germline V gene encodes CDR1 MNHNS and CDR2 SASEGT. CDR3 length: 11 amino acids. Trimming pared 3 bases from V and 5 bases from J, leaving 4 bases between. This CDR3 reads CASSELETQYF. DNA of the CDR3: TGTGCCAGCAGTGAGTTGGAGACCCAGTACTTC.

This chain uses TRBV6-2 or TRBV6-3 with TRBJ2-3; tentative D call: TRBD1 (6 bases). The CDR3 has 16 residues. Trimming left V 5 bases short and J 2 bases short, with 17 bases between. Germline loops: CDR1 MNHEY, CDR2 SVGEGT. The CDR3 loop is CASSPRGHPITDTQYF. CDR3 nucleotide sequence: TGTGCCAGCAGTCCCCGGGGACACCCAATCACAGATACGCAGTATTTT.

The chain employs TRBV9 and TRBJ2-1; D possibly corresponds to TRBD2 (5 bases). The CDR3 is 15 amino acids. Germline assignment: CDR1 SGDLS and CDR2 YYNGEE. Trimming pared 0 bases from V and 4 bases from J, leaving 11 bases between. CDR3 amino acids: CASSVAGREYNEQFF. CDR3 nucleotides: TGTGCCAGCAGCGTAGCCGGCCGGGAATACAATGAGCAGTTCTTC.

The chain employs TRBV5-1 and TRBJ2-6; 7 nucleotides align to TRBD1. Germline values: CDR1 SGHRS, CDR2 YFSETQ. The ends lost 4 bases at V and 2 bases at J; junction bases unmatched: 3. The CDR3 is 15 residues long. The CDR3 DNA reads TGCGCCAGCAGCGCCCAGGGGGCTGGGGCCAACGTCCTGACTTTC. Translation gives CASSAQGAGANVLTF.

This chain links TRBV25-1 with TRBJ1-6; D unclear. This CDR3 region has 17 residues. V was trimmed by 4 bases and J by 6 bases, leaving 19 bases between them. CDR1 MGHDK and CDR2 SYGVNS come from the germline V gene. The CDR3 DNA follows: TGTGCCAGCAGTGCATCACTATTGAAGGGTCTTAATTCACCCCTCCACTTT. Residues: CASSASLLKGLNSPLHF.

The rearrangement joins TRBV10-1 to TRBJ2-3; 11 bases are shared with TRBD2. V was pared by 3 bases and J by 2 bases, with 10 bases of the junction left unmatched. The germline V gene has CDR1 WNHNN and CDR2 SYGVQD (reference sequence). The length of the CDR3 is 18 residues. The chain's CDR3 is CASSEDGLAGGPTDTQYF. The CDR3 DNA reads as TGCGCCAGCAGTGAAGACGGGCTAGCGGGGGGCCCCACAGATACGCAGTATTTT.

This sequence joins TRBV19 and TRBJ2-5; D is ambiguous. Trimming cost V 6 bases and J 0 bases, with 8 bases left between them. Germline V gene sequence: CDR1 LNHDA, CDR2 SQIVND (reference sequence). This CDR3 comprises 13 residues. In DNA form, the CDR3 reads TGTGCCAGTAGGGACCTTTACCAAGAGACCCAGTACTTC. Translating it yields CASRDLYQETQYF.

Comments on this clone: Other DNA variants within this sample encode the same CDR3. J is TRBJ1-5 and V is TRBV7-3; D unclear. The CDR3 extends over 13 amino acids. Trimming pared 0 bases from V and 2 bases from J, leaving 2 bases between. Germline V gene data show CDR1 as SGHTA and CDR2 as FQGTGA. CDR3: CASSLTGNQPQHF. In nucleotides, the CDR3 is TGTGCCAGCAGCTTAACAGGCAATCAGCCCCAGCATTTT.

This clone was detected only once. V is TRBV5-6 and J is TRBJ2-2, with D maybe TRBD1 (6 bases). The CDR3 sequence is 17 residues long. Looked up from germline, CDR1 is SGHDT and CDR2 is YYEEEE. V lost 1 base, J lost 0 bases, and 13 bases lay in between. Here the CDR3 DNA reads TGTGCCAGCAGCTTGACCTACAGGGTAGCGAACACCGGGGAGCTGTTTTTT. It codes for CASSLTYRVANTGELFF.

The chain employs TRBV5-1 and TRBJ1-1, with a tentative D call TRBD1 (6 bases). The CDR3 extends over 15 amino acids. Germline loops: CDR1 SGHRS, CDR2 YFSETQ. Trimming cost V 1 base and J 1 base, with 11 bases left between them. For the CDR3, the DNA is TGCGCCAGCAGCTTGTTCACAGGGTCGAACACTGAAGCTTTCTTT. This gives the protein CASSLFTGSNTEAFF.

The rearrangement uses TRBV24-1 and TRBJ2-5; the D gene is possibly TRBD2 (5 bases). The germline V gene has CDR1 KGHDR and CDR2 SFDVKD. This CDR3 is built from 13 residues. Trimming shortened V by 5 bases and J by 3 bases, and 9 bases separated the two germline ends. DNA for the CDR3: TGTGCCACCAGTGTTTCCGGGGAAGAGACCCAGTACTTC. Encoded protein: CATSVSGEETQYF.

This rearrangement joins TRBV5-1 to TRBJ2-3, with 9 bases lining up with TRBD1. The CDR3 runs to 17 residues. J gave up 1 base and V 2 bases, and 8 bases lay outside the gene matches. CDR1 and CDR2 from the germline V gene are SGHRS and YFSETQ. In nucleotides, the CDR3 is TGCGCCAGCAGCTTCCCACAGGGGGCTACGGGCACAGATACGCAGTATTTT. Translation gives CASSFPQGATGTDTQYF.

The V call is TRBV27, the J call TRBJ2-7; D could derive from TRBD1 or TRBD2 (5 bases each). The CDR3 is 12 residues long. V was cut by 2 bases and J by 3 bases, with 5 bases left in between. Germline assignment: CDR1 MNHEY and CDR2 SMNVEV (reference sequence). CDR3 nucleotide sequence: TGTGCCAGCAGTTTAGGGGGCTACGAGCAGTACTTC. The encoded protein is CASSLGGYEQYF.

This clone was recorded only once. This chain uses TRBV14 with TRBJ2-5, with 8 bases matching TRBD2. The CDR3 consists of 18 residues. J gave up 5 bases and V 6 bases, and 20 bases lay outside the gene matches. From germline, CDR1 is SGHDN and CDR2 FVKESK. The DNA of the CDR3 is TGTGCCAGCAGGACAAACTATCAGCGGGAGACTAAGGTGGAGACCCAGTACTTC. Its protein is CASRTNYQRETKVETQYF.

The genes are TRBV6-4 and TRBJ1-1; 8 bases agree with TRBD1. The CDR3 length is 12 residues. CDR1 is MRHNA, CDR2 SNTAGT, per germline. V lost 8 bases, J lost 4 bases, and 3 bases stayed unmatched. CDR3 amino acids: CASRQGCTEAFF. In nucleotides, the CDR3 is TGTGCCAGCCGACAGGGGTGCACTGAAGCTTTCTTT.

The chain couples TRBV7-2 to TRBJ2-7, with 9 bases fitting TRBD1. There are 15 residues in the CDR3. J was trimmed by 2 bases and V by 1 base; bases with no gene match: 3. CDR1 is SGHTA, CDR2 FQGNSA, per germline. In DNA form, the CDR3 reads TGTGCCAGCAGCTTAGAGACAGGGGGACCCTACGAGCAGTACTTC. As protein: CASSLETGGPYEQYF. Full variable domain (missing parts from reference TRBV7-2 and TRBJ2-7): GAGVSQSPSNKVTEKGKDVELRCDPISGHTALYWYRQSLGQGLEFLIYFQGNSAPDKSGLPSDRFSAERTGGSVSTLTIQRTQQEDSAVYLCASSLETGGPYEQYFGPGTRLTVT.

The chain recombines TRBV7-9 with TRBJ2-2; the match to TRBD2 covers 7 bases. Germline V gene data show CDR1 as SEHNR and CDR2 as FQNEAQ (reference sequence). V dropped 3 bases and J dropped 6; count of bases not matched to a gene: 13. The CDR3 consists of 17 residues. In nucleotides, the CDR3 is TGTGCCAGCAGCTTTCCGAGGCGGGAGAGGATCCCCGGGGAGCTGTTTTTT. Translating gives CASSFPRRERIPGELFF.

The J gene is TRBJ1-1, the V gene TRBV7-2, with 8 bases identical to TRBD1. V was pared by 6 bases and J by 4 bases, with 7 bases of the junction left unmatched. This CDR3 has 14 amino acids. CDR1 is SGHTA and CDR2 is FQGNSA in the germline V gene. For the CDR3, the DNA is TGTGCCAGCAGTAGGACAGGGAGACCCACTGAAGCTTTCTTT. Protein sequence: CASSRTGRPTEAFF. The whole variable domain, remainder taken from reference TRBV7-2 and TRBJ1-1, is GAGVSQSPSNKVTEKGKDVELRCDPISGHTALYWYRQSLGQGLEFLIYFQGNSAPDKSGLPSDRFSAERTGGSVSTLTIQRTQQEDSAVYLCASSRTGRPTEAFFGQGTRLTVV.

V and J are TRBV6-2 or TRBV6-3 and TRBJ2-1; D remains ambiguous. The CDR3 is 13 residues long. Trimming took off 3 bases at V and 10 bases at J, with 13 bases between the two ends. CDR1 MNHEY and CDR2 SVGEGT come from the germline V gene. The CDR3 DNA is TGTGCCAGCAGTTATGAGTACCAACTAGAGCAGTTCTTC. Amino acids: CASSYEYQLEQFF.

The chain is built from TRBV4-1 and TRBJ1-4; D gene ambiguous. Trimming cost V 1 base and J 3 bases, with 15 bases left between them. The germline gives CDR1 MGHRA, CDR2 YSYEKL. The CDR3 covers 17 residues. CDR3: CASSQVGSVMSNEKLFF. The CDR3 DNA follows: TGCGCCAGCAGCCAAGTGGGATCGGTGATGTCTAATGAAAAACTGTTTTTT.

The chain joins TRBV6-6 to TRBJ1-3; D not certain. The germline V and J ends were trimmed by 4 bases and 4 bases, with 2 bases remaining between them. The CDR3 has 11 amino acids. Germline-derived CDR1 and CDR2 are MNHNY and SVGAGI (reference sequence). The CDR3 region is CASSWGNTIYF. The CDR3 DNA reads as TGTGCCAGCAGTTGGGGAAACACCATATATTTT.

The chain uses TRBV27 and TRBJ2-2; no clear D. CDR1 MNHEY and CDR2 SMNVEV come from the germline V gene (reference sequence). Trimming cost V 4 bases and J 6 bases, with 6 bases left between them. The CDR3 length is 12 residues. CDR3 loop: CASSSPAGELFF. The CDR3 bases are TGTGCCAGCAGTTCCCCAGCCGGGGAGCTGTTTTTT.